Following are 25 T cell receptor beta chains from one sample sequenced in a study of control samples from healthy donors and cancer patients. TCRdb keeps only in-frame clones here, not all; method: immunoSEQ multiplex PCR. The table lists roughly 100,000 clones, about 90% of them singletons. Specimen: blood. All receptors come from a woman in her late teens or twenties in good health.

The chain couples TRBV28 to TRBJ1-1; D unclear. The germline CDR1 and CDR2 sequences are MDHEN and SYDVKM. The CDR3 has 13 residues. Trimming took off 7 bases at V and 4 bases at J, with 13 bases between the two ends. The DNA of the CDR3 is TGTGCCAGCACATCCCTTAACCCCACTGAAGCTTTCTTT. Translated: CASTSLNPTEAFF.

V usage is TRBV7-6 and J usage is TRBJ2-7, with 10 bases matching TRBD2. Looked up from germline, CDR1 is SGHVS and CDR2 is FNYEAQ. Germline trimming cut 0 bases from V and 2 bases from J; bases unmatched to any gene: 1. The CDR3 covers 15 residues. This chain's CDR3 is CASSLASGGTYEQYF. The CDR3 DNA reads as TGTGCCAGCAGCTTAGCTAGCGGGGGGACCTACGAGCAGTACTTC.

The chain is built from TRBV11-3 and TRBJ2-2; D is unresolved. CDR3 length: 17 amino acids. The germline V gene encodes CDR1 SGHNT and CDR2 YENEEA. V was shortened by 6 bases and J by 0 bases, with 17 bases between the two germline ends. DNA of the CDR3: TGTGCCAGCAGTCCAATTGGCACGGTCACGAACACCGGGGAGCTGTTTTTT. This encodes CASSPIGTVTNTGELFF.

The rearrangement links TRBV24-1 to TRBJ1-2, with TRBD1 as a possible D gene (5 bases). The CDR3 is made up of 14 amino acids. The V end lost 2 bases, the J end lost 8 bases, and 14 bases lay between the germline ends. Germline values: CDR1 KGHDR, CDR2 SFDVKD. In DNA form, the CDR3 reads TGTGCCACCAGTGATTCCGACAGACGGGAAGGCTACACCTTC. Amino acids: CATSDSDRREGYTF.

This sequence joins TRBV30 and TRBJ1-6; D not resolved. Germline V CDR1 and CDR2: GTSNPN, SVGIG (reference sequence). This CDR3 spans 14 amino acids. CDR3 in amino acids: CARGREGHNSPLHF. The CDR3 DNA sequence: TGTGCTAGAGGACGGGAAGGGCATAATTCACCCCTCCACTTT.

This chain connects TRBV10-3 to TRBJ2-6; TRBD2 matches at 7 bases. The germline V gene has CDR1 ENHRY and CDR2 SYGVKD. The ends lost 7 bases at V and 4 bases at J; junction bases unmatched: 13. The CDR3 sequence is 17 residues long. Here the CDR3 DNA reads TGTGCCATCACCCCGCAGGGAGGCGGGGGAGGGGCCAACGTCCTGACTTTC. Amino acid sequence: CAITPQGGGGGANVLTF.

Worth noting for this clone: The sample contains more than one DNA sequence encoding this CDR3. The V and J genes are TRBV5-1 and TRBJ2-2; 10 positions match TRBD1. The CDR3 has 15 residues. With 0 bases clipped from V and 8 bases from J, the junction kept 4 bases outside the gene matches. Germline V gives CDR1 SGHRS, CDR2 YFSETQ. In DNA form, the CDR3 reads TGCGCCAGCAGCTTGGGACAGGGGGCGGCAGGGGAGCTGTTTTTT. It yields the protein CASSLGQGAAGELFF.

The V call is TRBV4-1, the J call TRBJ2-3; no definite D call. The CDR3 is made up of 11 amino acids. V was trimmed by 5 bases and J by 4 bases, leaving 4 bases between them. In germline, CDR1 is MGHRA, CDR2 YSYEKL. The CDR3 region is CASSVPDTQYF. CDR3 bases: TGCGCCAGCAGCGTCCCAGATACGCAGTATTTT.

The chain is built from TRBV5-8 and TRBJ1-2; the D gene is possibly TRBD1 (5 bases). The CDR3 length is 15 residues. CDR1 is SGHTS and CDR2 is YDEGEE in the germline V gene. Trimming removed 0 bases at V and 0 bases at J, with 9 bases between. DNA of the CDR3: TGTGCCAGCAGCTTGGGACAGTCTTCTAACTATGGCTACACCTTC. Amino acids: CASSLGQSSNYGYTF.

This chain uses TRBV19 with TRBJ1-2; 9 positions match TRBD1. Germline CDR1 LNHDA, CDR2 SQIVND (reference sequence). There are 14 residues in the CDR3. V lost 4 bases, J lost 7 bases, and 7 bases stayed unmatched. This chain's CDR3 is CASSTQGTGLGYTF. The CDR3 DNA sequence: TGTGCCAGTAGTACCCAAGGGACAGGGCTTGGCTACACCTTC.

The V and J genes are TRBV10-3 and TRBJ1-1; D not certain. Germline CDR1 is ENHRY and CDR2 is SYGVKD. CDR3 length equals 14 residues. The V end was cut by 0 bases, the J end by 0 bases, with 5 bases between. CDR3: CAISESRVNTEAFF. DNA of the CDR3: TGTGCCATCAGTGAGTCAAGGGTGAACACTGAAGCTTTCTTT.

The chain joins TRBV6-6 to TRBJ1-5; D may be TRBD1 (6 bases). V lost 4 bases to trimming and J lost 4 bases, with 17 bases between them. CDR1 and CDR2 from the germline V gene are MNHNY and SVGAGI (reference sequence). The CDR3 is 16 residues long. CDR3: CASSSPHRDTNQPQHF. The CDR3 DNA reads as TGTGCCAGCAGTTCCCCCCACAGGGACACTAATCAGCCCCAGCATTTT.

The chain combines TRBV12-3 or TRBV12-4 with TRBJ2-3; 7 nucleotides agree with TRBD2. V lost 8 bases to trimming and J lost 7 bases; unmatched junction nucleotides: 6. The CDR3 extends over 12 amino acids. CDR3 amino acids: CASGVGGNTQYF. The CDR3 DNA is TGTGCCAGCGGTGTGGGGGGGAATACGCAGTATTTT.

The chain has TRBV28 and TRBJ1-2, with D unresolved. This CDR3 is 13 amino acids long. CDR1 MDHEN and CDR2 SYDVKM come from the germline V gene. V was pared by 7 bases and J by 8 bases, with 17 bases between. CDR3 in DNA: TGTGCCAGCAAGCCCCCCGACATACGGGGCTACACCTTC. As protein: CASKPPDIRGYTF.

Notes on this clone: The identical CDR3 is also encoded by other nucleotide sequences in the sample. V and J are TRBV6-5 and TRBJ2-1, with 11 positions matching TRBD2. The length of the CDR3 is 15 residues. V trimming: 6 bases; J trimming: 4 bases; junction bases outside the gene matches: 5. The germline V gene has CDR1 MNHEY and CDR2 SVGAGI. This chain's CDR3 is CASRTTSGGYNEQFF. In DNA, the CDR3 is TGTGCCAGCAGGACTACTAGCGGGGGTTACAATGAGCAGTTCTTC.

V and J are TRBV6-5 and TRBJ2-7; 7 bases are shared with TRBD2. Looked up from germline, CDR1 is MNHEY and CDR2 is SVGAGI. The CDR3 contains 12 residues. With 6 bases clipped from V and 7 bases from J, the junction kept 6 bases outside the gene matches. CDR3 coding DNA: TGTGCCAGCAGCCCCCCGGGAGGTGAGCAGTACTTC. Amino acid sequence: CASSPPGGEQYF.

To note about this clone: The sample holds other DNA sequences that translate to the same CDR3. The chain combines TRBV12-3 or TRBV12-4 with TRBJ1-1, with D possibly matching TRBD1 (5 bases). The CDR3 contains 13 residues. V was trimmed by 3 bases and J by 5 bases, leaving 10 bases between them. CDR3 residues: CASSFRGGTEAFF. CDR3 coding DNA: TGTGCCAGCAGTTTTCGGGGGGGAACTGAAGCTTTCTTT.

The chain recombines TRBV7-2 with TRBJ2-3; D remains ambiguous. CDR1 SGHTA and CDR2 FQGNSA come from the germline V gene. This CDR3 is built from 12 residues. Between the trimmed V and J ends, which lost 4 bases and 2 bases, there was a span of 4 bases. The CDR3 is CASSSTTDTQYF. The DNA for the CDR3 is TGTGCCAGCAGCTCGACCACAGATACGCAGTATTTT.

V is TRBV7-3 and J is TRBJ2-7; D gene uncertain. The CDR3 length is 13 residues. V was trimmed by 5 bases and J by 1 base, leaving 9 bases between them. Germline values: CDR1 SGHTA, CDR2 FQGTGA. CDR3 loop: CASSPGYSYEQYF. CDR3 coding DNA: TGTGCCAGCAGCCCTGGATATTCCTACGAGCAGTACTTC.

The chain joins TRBV6-1 to TRBJ1-1; D might be TRBD1 (5 bases). The CDR3 is 13 residues long. CDR1 and CDR2 from the germline V gene are MNHNS and SASEGT. V lost 1 base, J lost 9 bases, and 12 bases lay in between. CDR3: CASSEGGYYKAFF. CDR3 DNA sequence: TGTGCCAGCAGTGAAGGGGGGTACTACAAAGCTTTCTTT.

The chain uses TRBV7-9 and TRBJ2-7; 7 nucleotides agree with TRBD1. CDR1 is SEHNR and CDR2 is FQNEAQ in the germline V gene (reference sequence). The V segment lost 3 bases and the J segment 9 bases; nucleotides outside the gene matches: 8. This CDR3 comprises 13 residues. CDR3 protein: CASSFETGLGQYF. In DNA, the CDR3 is TGTGCCAGCAGCTTTGAGACAGGGCTGGGGCAGTACTTC.

This clone appeared a single time. V gene TRBV5-1 combines with J gene TRBJ2-7; 7 bases agree with TRBD1. V was pared by 0 bases and J by 7 bases, with 4 bases of the junction left unmatched. CDR1 and CDR2 from the germline V gene are SGHRS and YFSETQ. The CDR3 is made up of 13 amino acids. CDR3 residues: CASSLGQGGEQYF. The CDR3 nucleotides read TGCGCCAGCAGCTTGGGACAGGGTGGTGAGCAGTACTTC.

The chain combines TRBV10-3 with TRBJ2-7; D is undetermined. This CDR3 contains 12 residues. The germline V gene has CDR1 ENHRY and CDR2 SYGVKD. Trimming shortened V by 8 bases and J by 6 bases, and 14 bases separated the two germline ends. The CDR3 protein is CAIRSTAGEQYF. The CDR3 coding sequence is TGTGCCATCCGCAGCACCGCTGGCGAGCAGTACTTC.

The CDR3 DNA reads TGTGCCAGCAGTTACTCGATTAGGTCAAACTACGAGCAGTACTTC. It encodes CASSYSIRSNYEQYF. The chain uses TRBV6-5 and TRBJ2-7; D ambiguous. Trimming removed 0 bases from V and 3 bases from J, with 12 bases in between. The CDR3 has 15 amino acids. Germline values: CDR1 MNHEY, CDR2 SVGAGI.

V is TRBV18 and J is TRBJ1-5, with D uncertain. V was pared by 2 bases and J by 2 bases, with 7 bases between. This CDR3 has 14 residues. The germline gives CDR1 KGHSH, CDR2 LQKENI. Here the CDR3 DNA reads TGTGCCAGCTCACCAGCGGACGGCAATCAGCCCCAGCATTTT. This gives the protein CASSPADGNQPQHF.